This T cell receptor (beta chain) was captured in a study of cytomegalovirus exposure and HLA in healthy donors. The CDR3 contains 14 residues. CDR1 and CDR2 (germline): SGHTA, FQGTGA. V was clipped by 5 bases and J by 7 bases; unmatched bases: 4. Primers: 60 Vbeta forward and 13 Jbeta reverse. Libraries were prepared by immunoSEQ multiplex PCR; TCRdb keeps only in-frame clonotypes and omits some of them. Here the sample spans about 200,000 clones, around 84% being singletons. This sequence was found in a middle-aged man in good health and CMV-seropositive. Sequenced material: PBMCs. The V call is TRBV7-3, the J call TRBJ2-1, with 11 bases aligning to TRBD1. CDR3: CASSRGQGANEQFF. The CDR3, as DNA: TGTGCCAGCAGCCGTGGACAGGGGGCGAATGAGCAGTTCTTC.